A single sample is the source of the 26 T cell receptor beta chains below, sequenced in a study of cytomegalovirus exposure and HLA in healthy donors (dated by TCRdb to 2016 to 2017). Library creation used the immunoSEQ multiplex PCR assay. A mixture of 60 forward primers for TCR Vbeta segments and 13 reverse primers for TCR Jbeta segments was used in the multiplex PCR. What TCRdb holds here is the immuneACCESS table cut down to in-frame rearrangements. Part of the clones is not present; checked against another copy, under half of the missing clones reflect an unresolved V gene, and the others are unexplained. Recorded for this sample are approximately 150,000 clones; roughly 82% of them occurred a single time. The top ten clonotypes cover 9.5% to 12% of the sample. The sample consisted of PBMCs. Source of these receptors: a middle-aged man in good health and CMV-seropositive.

This clone was picked up one time. This chain links TRBV7-9 with TRBJ2-2; a weak D match, TRBD1 (5 bases). With 4 bases removed from V and 7 bases from J, the gap between germline ends came to 16 bases. The CDR3 consists of 15 residues. Germline values: CDR1 SEHNR, CDR2 FQNEAQ (reference sequence). CDR3 DNA sequence: TGTGCCAGCAGCTCCACGTTTGAAGGGGTCGGGGAGCTGTTTTTT. Translation gives CASSSTFEGVGELFF.

The CDR3 nucleotides read TGTGCCAGCAGTCTCCGACAGGGGGAAGCTGAGCAGTTCTTC. The encoded protein is CASSLRQGEAEQFF. The rearrangement links TRBV2 to TRBJ2-1; TRBD1 matches 9 bases. This CDR3 region has 14 residues. Germline CDR1 reads SNHLY; CDR2 reads FYNNEI. Trimming at V came to 5 bases and at J to 9 bases, leaving 8 bases not matched to a gene.

This chain connects TRBV9 to TRBJ1-2; tentatively, D is TRBD1 (5 bases). Per the germline V gene, CDR1 is SGDLS and CDR2 is YYNGEE. This CDR3 contains 15 residues. Trimming removed 0 bases at V and 0 bases at J, with 9 bases between. This chain's CDR3 is CASSVVQDPNYGYTF. The CDR3 bases are TGTGCCAGCAGCGTAGTACAGGACCCTAACTATGGCTACACCTTC.

V gene TRBV23-1 combines with J gene TRBJ2-7; D possibly corresponds to TRBD1 (5 bases). TRBV23-1 is given ORF status, its function remaining uncertain. The CDR3 consists of 15 residues. V was clipped by 3 bases and J by 5 bases, with 17 bases between them. The DNA for the CDR3 is TGCGCCAGCAGTCATACAGGTTACCTAACGGACGAGCAGTACTTC. Amino acids: CASSHTGYLTDEQYF.

The rearrangement links TRBV4-1 to TRBJ2-4, with 12 bases that match TRBD2. This CDR3 is 19 amino acids long. CDR1 and CDR2 from the germline V gene are MGHRA and YSYEKL. V lost 0 bases to trimming and J lost 3 bases; unmatched junction nucleotides: 9. CDR3 sequence: CASSQEPAWTSGNKNIQYF. The CDR3 DNA sequence: TGCGCCAGCAGCCAAGAACCAGCTTGGACTAGCGGGAACAAAAACATTCAGTACTTC.

This sequence joins TRBV7-8 and TRBJ2-7, with D tentatively TRBD2 (7 bases). V dropped 5 bases and J dropped 5 bases, with 13 bases sitting between them. Germline V lookup: CDR1 SGHVS, CDR2 FQNEAQ. The CDR3 is 13 residues long. The CDR3 spells CASSPGGAHEQYF. The CDR3 DNA is TGTGCCAGCAGCCCTGGGGGGGCCCACGAGCAGTACTTC.

This clone was seen more than once but under ten times. This chain connects TRBV18 to TRBJ2-2; 7 bases map to TRBD1. With 10 bases clipped from V and 2 bases from J, the junction kept 10 bases outside the gene matches. Germline CDR1 reads KGHSH; CDR2 reads LQKENI. This CDR3 is built from 15 residues. The CDR3 region is CAIPTGAINTGELFF. Written as DNA, the CDR3 is TGTGCCATCCCAACAGGGGCGATTAACACCGGGGAGCTGTTTTTT.

This sequence joins TRBV28 and TRBJ1-1, with D perhaps matching TRBD1 (5 bases). Germline values: CDR1 MDHEN, CDR2 SYDVKM. Between the trimmed V and J ends, which lost 2 bases and 8 bases, there was a span of 6 bases. CDR3 length: 11 residues. The CDR3 coding sequence is TGTGCCAGCAGTTTAAGGGGCGAAGCTTTCTTT. Protein: CASSLRGEAFF.

This chain links TRBV20-1 with TRBJ1-2, with 9 nucleotides matching TRBD1. The V and J ends lost 7 bases and 3 bases, in that order; junction bases with no gene match: 0. The CDR3 has 11 residues. CDR1 DFQATT and CDR2 SNEGSKA come from the germline V gene (reference sequence). In DNA, the CDR3 is TGCAGTGGGACAGGGGACTATGGCTACACCTTC. This encodes CSGTGDYGYTF.

The chain recombines TRBV7-2 with TRBJ1-6; tentative D call: TRBD1 (5 bases). Trimming removed 3 bases at V and 6 bases at J, with 15 bases between. This CDR3 comprises 16 residues. Per germline, CDR1 SGHTA and CDR2 FQGNSA. The CDR3 DNA reads as TGTGCCAGCAGCTTGGCCTGGGGCCAGGGTAATTCACCCCTCCACTTT. Its translation is CASSLAWGQGNSPLHF.

This clone has more than one count but fewer than ten. This chain uses TRBV28 with TRBJ2-5; no reliable D call. Germline V CDR1 and CDR2: MDHEN, SYDVKM. This CDR3 has 15 amino acids. Trimming took off 10 bases at V and 6 bases at J, with 24 bases between the two ends. The CDR3, as DNA: TGTGCCACCCACCCTTCTCTAGACGCCAAGAAGACCCAGTACTTC. Its translation: CATHPSLDAKKTQYF.

The J gene is TRBJ1-6, the V gene TRBV28; unclear D gene. The V gene lost 1 base and the J gene lost 7 bases, with 5 bases spanning the gap. This CDR3 spans 13 amino acids. From germline, CDR1 is MDHEN and CDR2 SYDVKM. The CDR3 reads CASSLLRNSPLHF. CDR3 sequence (DNA): TGTGCCAGCAGTTTATTACGGAATTCACCCCTCCACTTT.

V usage is TRBV18 and J usage is TRBJ2-3, with D unresolved. This CDR3 is 16 amino acids long. CDR1 is KGHSH, CDR2 LQKENI, per germline. Trimming pared 0 bases from V and 1 base from J, leaving 11 bases between. CDR3 sequence: CASSPPARQRTDTQYF. CDR3 nucleotide sequence: TGTGCCAGCTCACCACCGGCGAGACAACGCACAGATACGCAGTATTTT. Variable domain in full (rest from reference TRBV18 and TRBJ2-3): NAGVMQNPRHLVRRRGQEARLRCSPMKGHSHVYWYRQLPEEGLKFMVYLQKENIIDESGMPKERFSAEFPKEGPSILRIQQVVRGDSAAYFCASSPPARQRTDTQYFGPGTRLTVL.

The chain is built from TRBV5-6 and TRBJ2-5, with D tentatively TRBD1 (5 bases). CDR3 length: 12 residues. The V gene's germline CDR1 is SGHDT and CDR2 YYEEEE. The V end lost 3 bases, the J end lost 5 bases, and 8 bases lay between the germline ends. CDR3 DNA sequence: TGTGCCAGCAGCTGGGCAGGGGAGACCCAGTACTTC. Translating gives CASSWAGETQYF.

The rearrangement uses TRBV28 and TRBJ1-5; weak D call: TRBD1 (5 bases). The germline V and J ends were trimmed by 4 bases and 9 bases, with 16 bases remaining between them. Germline V gene lookup returns CDR1 MDHEN and CDR2 SYDVKM. The length of the CDR3 is 14 residues. CDR3 amino acids: CASSSGDRQLPQHF. DNA of the CDR3: TGTGCCAGCAGTTCGGGGGACCGCCAACTGCCCCAGCATTTT.

The chain has TRBV28 and TRBJ1-1; D remains ambiguous. Looked up from germline, CDR1 is MDHEN and CDR2 is SYDVKM. Trimming stripped 9 bases from V and 1 base from J, with 9 bases between. The CDR3 contains 12 residues. The CDR3 is CASEEANTEAFF. The CDR3, as DNA: TGTGCCAGTGAGGAAGCGAACACTGAAGCTTTCTTT.

This chain connects TRBV19 to TRBJ1-1; TRBD1 matches at 9 bases. The CDR3 has 15 amino acids. Germline V gives CDR1 LNHDA, CDR2 SQIVND (reference sequence). Trimming removed 5 bases from V and 4 bases from J; junction bases left unmatched: 8. The CDR3 region is CASSRTGDEGTEAFF. CDR3 nucleotides: TGTGCCAGTAGTCGGACAGGGGATGAGGGCACTGAAGCTTTCTTT.

The chain is built from TRBV6-5 and TRBJ2-7, with TRBD2 matching over 7 bases. Per the germline V gene, CDR1 is MNHEY and CDR2 is SVGAGI. The junction had 11 bases not matched to a gene; V was cut back by 7 bases and J by 2 bases. This CDR3 spans 15 amino acids. The CDR3 loop is CASILGGGGTYEQYF. The CDR3 coding sequence is TGTGCCAGCATCTTAGGTGGGGGGGGGACCTACGAGCAGTACTTC.

The chain joins TRBV2 to TRBJ1-5; no clear D. The germline V gene has CDR1 SNHLY and CDR2 FYNNEI. This CDR3 region has 13 residues. V gave up 6 bases and J gave up 3 bases, with 9 bases separating them. The CDR3 spells CASSLLANQPQHF. The CDR3 DNA reads as TGTGCCAGCAGCCTTTTAGCCAATCAGCCCCAGCATTTT.

The CDR3 spells CASSPGQNTEAFF. CDR3 coding DNA: TGTGCCAGCAGCCCTGGACAGAACACTGAAGCTTTCTTT. The chain recombines TRBV6-1 with TRBJ1-1, with a tentative D call TRBD1 (5 bases). Between the trimmed V and J ends, which lost 6 bases and 1 base, there was a span of 9 bases. Germline loops: CDR1 MNHNS, CDR2 SASEGT. This CDR3 contains 13 residues.

The count of this clone is one. This chain joins TRBV28 and TRBJ1-4; D is unclear. The germline V and J ends were trimmed by 1 base and 11 bases, with 11 bases remaining between them. The germline V gene has CDR1 MDHEN and CDR2 SYDVKM. This CDR3 is 13 amino acids long. CDR3 in amino acids: CASSLSQFGKLFF. Here the CDR3 DNA reads TGTGCCAGCAGTTTATCCCAGTTCGGGAAACTGTTTTTT. The full variable domain, rest sourced from reference TRBV28 and TRBJ1-4, is DVKVTQSSRYLVKRTGEKVFLECVQDMDHENMFWYRQDPGLGLRLIYFSYDVKMKEKGDIPEGYSVSREKKERFSLILESASTNQTSMYLCASSLSQFGKLFFGSGTQLSVL.

This clone was found a few times. This chain uses TRBV19 with TRBJ2-3; 12 nucleotides match TRBD2. In germline, CDR1 is LNHDA, CDR2 SQIVND (reference sequence). The CDR3 covers 14 residues. The CDR3 reads CAATSGRMTDTQYF. The CDR3 DNA follows: TGTGCGGCAACTAGCGGGAGGATGACAGATACGCAGTATTTT.

J is TRBJ1-2 and V is TRBV28; 10 bases fit TRBD1. With 0 bases clipped from V and 7 bases from J, the junction kept 5 bases outside the gene matches. The CDR3 length is 15 residues. Germline-derived CDR1 and CDR2 are MDHEN and SYDVKM. The CDR3 DNA reads as TGTGCCAGCAGTTTATGGTCGACAGGGGGCGGTGGCTACACCTTC. Amino acid sequence: CASSLWSTGGGGYTF.

V usage is TRBV7-2 and J usage is TRBJ2-1, with 12 bases fitting TRBD2. The V segment lost 4 bases and the J segment 8 bases; nucleotides outside the gene matches: 6. The CDR3 is 15 residues long. Germline V gives CDR1 SGHTA, CDR2 FQGNSA. In DNA form, the CDR3 reads TGTGCCAGCAGCTCGCTAGCGGGAGGGGGGCATGAGCAGTTCTTC. Protein sequence: CASSSLAGGGHEQFF.

In DNA, the CDR3 is TGTGCCAGCAGCTTCAGCACCGGGGAGCTGTTTTTT. It encodes CASSFSTGELFF. The chain has TRBV7-9 and TRBJ2-2; D not certain. Germline V gives CDR1 SEHNR, CDR2 FQNEAQ (reference sequence). Trimming pared 3 bases from V and 4 bases from J, leaving 3 bases between. The CDR3 is made up of 12 amino acids.

This rearrangement joins TRBV7-9 to TRBJ2-1; maybe TRBD2 (6 bases). V was cut by 6 bases and J by 5 bases, with 17 bases left in between. This CDR3 has 15 amino acids. CDR1 SEHNR and CDR2 FQNEAQ come from the germline V gene (reference sequence). CDR3 residues: CASSTTRGGNNEQFF. CDR3 DNA: TGTGCCAGCAGTACAACGAGGGGAGGTAACAATGAGCAGTTCTTC.